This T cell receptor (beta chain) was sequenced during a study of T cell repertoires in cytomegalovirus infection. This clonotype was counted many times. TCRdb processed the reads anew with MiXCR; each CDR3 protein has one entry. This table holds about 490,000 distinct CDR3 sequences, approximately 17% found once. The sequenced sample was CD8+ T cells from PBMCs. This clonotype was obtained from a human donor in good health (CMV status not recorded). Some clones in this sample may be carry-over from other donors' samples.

The CDR3 protein is CASSPLSGEQYF. The CDR3 bases are TGTGCCAGCAGCCCCCTCTCGGGAGAGCAGTACTTC. The rearrangement joins TRBV7-9 to TRBJ2-7; D may be TRBD2 (5 bases). This CDR3 contains 12 residues. Germline V lookup: CDR1 SEHNR, CDR2 FQNEAQ (reference sequence). The V end was cut by 5 bases, the J end by 7 bases, with 12 bases between. Filled out from reference TRBV7-9 and TRBJ2-7, the complete variable domain reads DTGVSQNPRHKITKRGQNVTFRCDPISEHNRLYWYRQTLGQGPEFLTYFQNEAQLEKSRLLSDRFSAERPKGSFSTLEIQRTEQGDSAMYLCASSPLSGEQYFGPGTRLTVT.